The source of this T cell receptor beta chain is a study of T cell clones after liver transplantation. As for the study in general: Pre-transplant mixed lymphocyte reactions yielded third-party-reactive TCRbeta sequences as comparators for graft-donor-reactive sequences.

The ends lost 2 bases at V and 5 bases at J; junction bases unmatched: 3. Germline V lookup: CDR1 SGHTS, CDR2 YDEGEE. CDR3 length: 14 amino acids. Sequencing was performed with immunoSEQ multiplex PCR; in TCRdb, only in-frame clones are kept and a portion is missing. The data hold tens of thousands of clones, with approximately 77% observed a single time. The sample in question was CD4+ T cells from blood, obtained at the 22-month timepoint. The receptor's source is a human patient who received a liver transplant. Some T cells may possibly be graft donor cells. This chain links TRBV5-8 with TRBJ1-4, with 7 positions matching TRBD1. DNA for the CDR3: TGTGCCAGCAGCTTCCGGGACAGAAATGAAAAACTGTTTTTT. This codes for CASSFRDRNEKLFF. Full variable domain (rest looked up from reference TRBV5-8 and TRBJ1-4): EAGVTQSPTHLIKTRGQQATLRCSPISGHTSVYWYQQALGLGLQFLLWYDEGEERNRGNFPPRFSGRQFPNYSSELNVNALELEDSALYLCASSFRDRNEKLFFGSGTQLSVL.